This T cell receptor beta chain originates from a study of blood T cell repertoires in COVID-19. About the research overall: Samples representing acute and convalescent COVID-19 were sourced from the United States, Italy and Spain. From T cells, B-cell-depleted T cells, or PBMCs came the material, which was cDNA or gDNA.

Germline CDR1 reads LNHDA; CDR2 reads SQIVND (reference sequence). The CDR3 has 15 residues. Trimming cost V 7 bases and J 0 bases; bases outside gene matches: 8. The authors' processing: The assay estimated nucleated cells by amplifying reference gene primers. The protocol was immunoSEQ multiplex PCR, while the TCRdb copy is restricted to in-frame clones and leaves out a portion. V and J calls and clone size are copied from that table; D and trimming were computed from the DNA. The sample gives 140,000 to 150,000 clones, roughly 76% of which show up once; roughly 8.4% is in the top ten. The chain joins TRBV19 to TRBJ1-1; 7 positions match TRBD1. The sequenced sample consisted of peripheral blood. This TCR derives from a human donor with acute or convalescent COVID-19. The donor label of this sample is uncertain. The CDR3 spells CASKWGDSLNTEAFF. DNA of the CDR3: TGTGCCAGTAAGTGGGGGGACAGCCTGAACACTGAAGCTTTCTTT.